The 23 T cell receptor beta chains below come from one sample, sequenced in a study of blood T cell repertoires in COVID-19. Produced via immunoSEQ multiplex PCR; TCRdb's table is partial and in-frame only. The table shows about 230,000 clones, with around 84% occurring only once. The sequencing input was peripheral blood. The source of these receptors is a man aged 50-59 years with COVID-19, enrolled during active disease.

The chain links TRBV10-3 to TRBJ2-3, with 11 bases lining up with TRBD2. The CDR3 consists of 18 residues. Germline V CDR1 and CDR2: ENHRY, SYGVKD. V lost 0 bases, J lost 4 bases, and 9 bases stayed unmatched. CDR3 amino acids: CAISESGSGRAGADTQYF. The CDR3 DNA sequence: TGTGCCATCAGTGAGTCGGGTAGCGGGAGGGCCGGCGCAGATACGCAGTATTTT.

This clone was seen once. The chain uses TRBV21-1 and TRBJ2-1; the tabulated D call, TRBD2, remains unverified against the DNA. TRBV21-1 is a recognized pseudogene. The CDR3 covers 15 residues. The CDR3 reads CASSIRLAGAREQFF. The DNA for the CDR3 is TGTGCCAGCAGCATTCGACTAGCGGGAGCCCGTGAGCAGTTCTTC.

For the CDR3, the DNA is TGTGCCAGCAGCTCCCAAAACGCCGGGACAGGGGGGGCCGGGGAGCTGTTTTTT. Its protein is CASSSQNAGTGGAGELFF. The chain couples TRBV7-3 to TRBJ2-2, with TRBD1 identical over 11 bases. V was clipped by 4 bases and J by 6 bases; unmatched bases: 13. The length of the CDR3 is 18 residues. Germline assignment: CDR1 SGHTA and CDR2 FQGTGA.

The rearrangement links TRBV5-1 to TRBJ1-3, with D maybe TRBD1 (5 bases). The length of the CDR3 is 16 residues. CDR1 is SGHRS, CDR2 YFSETQ, per germline. The V end was cut by 1 base, the J end by 8 bases, with 19 bases between. CDR3 in DNA: TGCGCCAGCAGCTTGTCCCAGGGTGGTCGGGTCGACACCATATATTTT. It specifies CASSLSQGGRVDTIYF.

The gene calls are TRBV19 and TRBJ2-2; TRBD1 matches at 8 bases. After removal of 3 bases from V and 3 bases from J, the junction contained 6 bases not matched to a gene. Germline CDR1 reads LNHDA; CDR2 reads SQIVND (reference sequence). This CDR3 comprises 16 residues. CDR3 loop: CASSMSQGAYTGELFF. The CDR3 DNA reads TGTGCCAGTAGTATGTCGCAGGGGGCTTACACCGGGGAGCTGTTTTTT.

The table lists this clone with a few counts. V is TRBV30 and J is TRBJ2-7; 8 positions match TRBD1. V was clipped by 5 bases and J by 2 bases; unmatched bases: 5. Looked up from germline, CDR1 is GTSNPN and CDR2 is SVGIG (reference sequence). This CDR3 is built from 13 residues. The CDR3 sequence is CAWDRGETYEQYF. The DNA of the CDR3 is TGTGCCTGGGACAGGGGCGAAACCTACGAGCAGTACTTC.

The chain joins TRBV5-1 to TRBJ1-5, with 12 bases identical to TRBD1. The CDR3 runs 15 residues. Per the germline V gene, CDR1 is SGHRS and CDR2 is YFSETQ. The V and J ends lost 4 bases and 6 bases, in that order; junction bases with no gene match: 5. The DNA of the CDR3 is TGCGCCAGCAGCGTCGGGACAGGGGGCAGTCAGCCCCAGCATTTT. Translating gives CASSVGTGGSQPQHF. The whole variable domain, remainder taken from reference TRBV5-1 and TRBJ1-5, is KAGVTQTPRYLIKTRGQQVTLSCSPISGHRSVSWYQQTPGQGLQFLFEYFSETQRNKGNFPGRFSGRQFSNSRSEMNVSTLELGDSALYLCASSVGTGGSQPQHFGDGTRLSIL.

V gene TRBV4-2 combines with J gene TRBJ2-7, with 9 bases aligning to TRBD1. The CDR3 consists of 13 residues. Trimming cost V 4 bases and J 4 bases; bases outside gene matches: 2. Germline V gives CDR1 LGHNA, CDR2 YNFKEQ. Written as DNA, the CDR3 is TGTGCCAGCAGCCGGGACAGGGAATACGAGCAGTACTTC. It yields the protein CASSRDREYEQYF.

The CDR3, as DNA: TGTGCCAGCAGCGGACAGGGTAGGAACACCGGGGAGCTGTTTTTT. It encodes CASSGQGRNTGELFF. The chain carries TRBV9 and TRBJ2-2; 7 nucleotides line up with TRBD1. The germline V gene encodes CDR1 SGDLS and CDR2 YYNGEE. The CDR3 length is 15 residues. The ends lost 3 bases at V and 1 base at J; junction bases unmatched: 3.

The rearrangement uses TRBV6-5 and TRBJ1-5; 7 nucleotides align to TRBD1. The CDR3 contains 15 residues. Per germline, CDR1 MNHEY and CDR2 SVGAGI. V lost 2 bases and J lost 2; bases outside the gene matches: 3. The CDR3 DNA follows: TGTGCCAGCAGTTACACAGGGGACGGCAATCAGCCCCAGCATTTT. This translates into CASSYTGDGNQPQHF.

The chain recombines TRBV11-1 with TRBJ1-2; 8 positions match TRBD1. In germline, CDR1 is SGHAT, CDR2 FQDESV (reference sequence). The CDR3 contains 13 residues. V lost 6 bases, J lost 4 bases, and 4 bases stayed unmatched. CDR3 nucleotide sequence: TGTGCCAGCAGATCCACAGGGGGCTATGGCTACACCTTC. Protein product: CASRSTGGYGYTF.

The rearrangement uses TRBV4-3 and TRBJ1-6, with D possibly matching TRBD1 (6 bases). Germline CDR1 and CDR2: LGHNA and YSLEER. Trimming took off 1 base at V and 9 bases at J, with 19 bases between the two ends. This CDR3 spans 17 amino acids. The CDR3: CASSQVWGGAEISPLHF. CDR3 coding DNA: TGCGCCAGCAGCCAAGTTTGGGGGGGCGCTGAGATTTCACCCCTCCACTTT.

The chain carries TRBV10-3 and TRBJ1-1; the match to TRBD1 covers 9 bases. CDR3 length: 15 residues. After removal of 10 bases from V and 4 bases from J, the junction contained 13 bases not matched to a gene. Germline CDR1 ENHRY, CDR2 SYGVKD. CDR3 sequence reads: CATTLGTGRATEAFF. CDR3 nucleotides: TGTGCCACCACACTCGGGACAGGGAGGGCCACTGAAGCTTTCTTT.

This sequence joins TRBV3-1 (or the pseudogene TRBV3-2) and TRBJ2-7, with 14 positions matching TRBD2. The length of the CDR3 is 16 residues. Germline V lookup: CDR1 LGHDT, CDR2 YNNKEL (reference sequence). V was clipped by 1 base and J by 7 bases; unmatched bases: 6. The CDR3 sequence is CASSQGGLAGEGEQYF. CDR3 sequence (DNA): TGTGCCAGCAGCCAAGGGGGACTAGCGGGAGAAGGTGAGCAGTACTTC.

This clone was counted a few times. The gene calls are TRBV19 and TRBJ1-2, with D tentatively TRBD1 (6 bases). The CDR3 runs to 14 residues. From germline, CDR1 is LNHDA and CDR2 SQIVND (reference sequence). V was trimmed by 5 bases and J by 4 bases, leaving 14 bases between them. CDR3 in amino acids: CASSSGEFSYGYTF. In DNA, the CDR3 is TGTGCCAGTAGTTCAGGGGAGTTCAGCTATGGCTACACCTTC.

This sequence joins TRBV5-1 and TRBJ1-1; 8 nucleotides align to TRBD1. The germline V gene encodes CDR1 SGHRS and CDR2 YFSETQ. With V trimmed by 0 bases and J by 4 bases, 8 bases remained unmatched. The CDR3 loop spans 16 amino acids. The CDR3 bases are TGCGCCAGCAGCTTGGGACAGGGGCGATGGGGCACTGAAGCTTTCTTT. Translation: CASSLGQGRWGTEAFF. Filled out from reference TRBV5-1 and TRBJ1-1, the complete variable domain reads KAGVTQTPRYLIKTRGQQVTLSCSPISGHRSVSWYQQTPGQGLQFLFEYFSETQRNKGNFPGRFSGRQFSNSRSEMNVSTLELGDSALYLCASSLGQGRWGTEAFFGQGTRLTVV.

The chain is built from TRBV6-1 and TRBJ2-3; TRBD2 is a possible D gene (5 bases). With 0 bases removed from V and 7 bases from J, the gap between germline ends came to 8 bases. The CDR3 spans 13 residues. Germline CDR1 and CDR2: MNHNS and SASEGT. CDR3 region: CASSEAGVNTQYF. In DNA, the CDR3 is TGTGCCAGCAGTGAAGCCGGGGTAAATACGCAGTATTTT.

This clone has just one count. The chain uses TRBV19 and TRBJ1-1, with D possibly TRBD1 on 6 matching bases. CDR3 size: 15 residues. Germline CDR1 is LNHDA and CDR2 is SQIVND (reference sequence). V lost 0 bases, J lost 4 bases, and 12 bases lay in between. The CDR3 DNA follows: TGTGCCAGTAGTATAGATTCAGGGGCGGTCACTGAAGCTTTCTTT. Encoded protein: CASSIDSGAVTEAFF.

This rearrangement joins TRBV7-2 to TRBJ1-1; no definite D call. Trimming took off 5 bases at V and 8 bases at J, with 15 bases between the two ends. This CDR3 has 13 residues. Germline CDR1 is SGHTA and CDR2 is FQGNSA. CDR3 in amino acids: CASSPDTTTEAFF. In DNA, the CDR3 is TGTGCCAGCAGCCCTGACACGACAACCGAAGCTTTCTTT.

The chain links TRBV18 to TRBJ1-5, with TRBD1 matching over 9 bases. Germline V CDR1 and CDR2: KGHSH, LQKENI. Trimming took 0 bases from V and 4 from J; bases not matched to a gene: 4. There are 16 residues in the CDR3. DNA of the CDR3: TGTGCCAGCTCACCACCTGGGACAGGGCGAAATCAGCCCCAGCATTTT. Amino acid sequence: CASSPPGTGRNQPQHF.

J is TRBJ1-4 and V is TRBV19; 11 bases are a match to TRBD1. Germline CDR1 is LNHDA and CDR2 is SQIVND (reference sequence). CDR3 length: 14 residues. With V trimmed by 10 bases and J by 11 bases, 12 bases remained unmatched. The CDR3 region is CATQTGTGGTKLFF. CDR3 bases: TGTGCCACTCAGACCGGGACAGGGGGAACGAAACTGTTTTTT.

The chain links TRBV6-2 or TRBV6-3 to TRBJ2-2; 9 bases agree with TRBD2. The germline gives CDR1 MNHEY, CDR2 SVGEGT. The CDR3 is 13 residues long. The trim removed 5 bases at V and 8 bases at J, leaving 3 bases unmatched. CDR3 nucleotides: TGTGCCAGCAGTAACCTAGCGGGGGGGGAGCTGTTTTTT. This codes for CASSNLAGGELFF.

The chain has TRBV6-1 and TRBJ1-5; D is ambiguous. Germline lookup yields CDR1 MNHNS and CDR2 SASEGT. The CDR3 is 15 residues long. V lost 2 bases and J 6 bases, leaving 14 bases between the germline ends. The CDR3 nucleotides are TGTGCCAGCAGTGAATTTCACATCACCTTTCAGCCCCAGCATTTT. Its protein is CASSEFHITFQPQHF.